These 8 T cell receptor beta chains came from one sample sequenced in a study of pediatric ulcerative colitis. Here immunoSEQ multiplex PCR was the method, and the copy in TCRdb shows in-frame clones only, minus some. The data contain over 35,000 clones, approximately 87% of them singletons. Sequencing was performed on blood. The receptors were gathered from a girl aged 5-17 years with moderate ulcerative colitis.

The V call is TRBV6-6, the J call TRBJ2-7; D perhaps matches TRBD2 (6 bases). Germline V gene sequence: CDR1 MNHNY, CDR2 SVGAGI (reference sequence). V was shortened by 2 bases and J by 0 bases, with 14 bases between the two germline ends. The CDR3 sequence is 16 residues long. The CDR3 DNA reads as TGTGCCAGCAGTTACACTTACAGGACTACCTCCTACGAGCAGTACTTC. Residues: CASSYTYRTTSYEQYF.

CDR3 bases: TGTGCCAGCAGTTACGGGGGGGGGATCGGTCAGCCCCAGCATTTT. This gives the protein CASSYGGGIGQPQHF. The chain joins TRBV6-6 to TRBJ1-5, with D maybe TRBD1 (5 bases). There are 15 residues in the CDR3. Germline CDR1 and CDR2: MNHNY and SVGAGI (reference sequence). V gave up 2 bases and J gave up 6 bases, with 14 bases separating them.

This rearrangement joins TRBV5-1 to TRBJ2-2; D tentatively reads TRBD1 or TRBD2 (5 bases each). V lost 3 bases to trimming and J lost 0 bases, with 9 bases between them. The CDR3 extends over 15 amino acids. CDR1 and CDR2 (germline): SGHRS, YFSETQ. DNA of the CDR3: TGCGCCAGCAGCTCGGGGCTTTCGAACACCGGGGAGCTGTTTTTT. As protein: CASSSGLSNTGELFF.

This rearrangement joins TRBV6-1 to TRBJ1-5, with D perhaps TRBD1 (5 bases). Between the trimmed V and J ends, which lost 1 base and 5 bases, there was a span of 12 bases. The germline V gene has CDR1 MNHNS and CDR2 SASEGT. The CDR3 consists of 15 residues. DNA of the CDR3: TGTGCCAGCAGTGAAGGATTCGGGGACGATCAGCCCCAGCATTTT. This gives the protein CASSEGFGDDQPQHF.

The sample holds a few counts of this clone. The CDR3 spells CSTEMNTEAFF. The CDR3 bases are TGCAGTACAGAGATGAACACTGAAGCTTTCTTT. V usage is TRBV20-1 and J usage is TRBJ1-1; D is undetermined. V lost 8 bases, J lost 0 bases, and 7 bases lay in between. The germline gives CDR1 DFQATT, CDR2 SNEGSKA (reference sequence). This CDR3 has 11 amino acids.

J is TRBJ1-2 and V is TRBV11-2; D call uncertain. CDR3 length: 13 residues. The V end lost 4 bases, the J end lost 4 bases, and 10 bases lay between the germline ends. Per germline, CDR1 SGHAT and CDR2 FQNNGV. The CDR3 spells CASSSGPTYGYTF. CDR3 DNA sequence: TGTGCCAGCAGCTCCGGACCGACCTATGGCTACACCTTC.

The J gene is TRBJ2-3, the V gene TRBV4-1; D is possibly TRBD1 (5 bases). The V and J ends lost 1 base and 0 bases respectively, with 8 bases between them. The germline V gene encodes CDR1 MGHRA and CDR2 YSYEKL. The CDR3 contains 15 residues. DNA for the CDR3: TGCGCCAGCAGCCAAGTCAGGACAAGCACAGATACGCAGTATTTT. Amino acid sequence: CASSQVRTSTDTQYF.

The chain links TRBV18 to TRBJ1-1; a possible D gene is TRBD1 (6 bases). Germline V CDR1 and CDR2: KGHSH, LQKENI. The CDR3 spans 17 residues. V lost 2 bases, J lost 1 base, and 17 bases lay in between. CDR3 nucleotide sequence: TGTGCCAGCTCACCAAAAGGGACTACAGGGAAGAACACTGAAGCTTTCTTT. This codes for CASSPKGTTGKNTEAFF.